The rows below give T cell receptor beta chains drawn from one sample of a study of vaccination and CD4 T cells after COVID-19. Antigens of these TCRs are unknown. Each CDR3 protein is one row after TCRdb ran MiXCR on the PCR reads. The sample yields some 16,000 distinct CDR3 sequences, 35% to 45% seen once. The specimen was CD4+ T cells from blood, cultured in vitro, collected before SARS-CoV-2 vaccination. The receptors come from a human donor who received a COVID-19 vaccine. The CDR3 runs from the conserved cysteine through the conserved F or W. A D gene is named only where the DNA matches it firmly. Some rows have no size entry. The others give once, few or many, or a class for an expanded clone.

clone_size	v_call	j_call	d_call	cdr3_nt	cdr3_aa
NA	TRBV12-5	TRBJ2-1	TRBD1	TGTGCTAGTGGCCTGGACAGGGGGCTTATGGATGAGCAGTTCTTC	CASGLDRGLMDEQFF
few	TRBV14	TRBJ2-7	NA	TGTGCCAGCAGATCGGGCACCACCTACGAGCAGTACTTC	CASRSGTTYEQYF
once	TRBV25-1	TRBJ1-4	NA	TGTGCCAGCAGTGAATTAGAAAAACTGTTTTTT	CASSELEKLFF
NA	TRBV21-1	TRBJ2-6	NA	TGTGCCAGCAGCAAAGGGACCCAATCCCCCCGGGCCAACGTCCTGACTTTC	CASSKGTQSPRANVLTF
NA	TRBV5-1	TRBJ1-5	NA	TGCGCCAGCAGTAATGGTTTAGGTCAGCCCCAGCATTTT	CASSNGLGQPQHF
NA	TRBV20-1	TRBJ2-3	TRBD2	TGCAGTGCGGTCGGACTAGCGGGGGCCTCGGATACGCAGTATTTT	CSAVGLAGASDTQYF
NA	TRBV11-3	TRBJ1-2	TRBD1	TGTGCCAGCAGCTGGGGACAGGGTAACTATGGCTACACCTTC	CASSWGQGNYGYTF
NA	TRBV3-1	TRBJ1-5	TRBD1	TGTGCCAGCAGCCCGACAGGGGGCGATCAGCCCCAGCATTTT	CASSPTGGDQPQHF
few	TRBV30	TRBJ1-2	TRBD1	TGTGCCTGGAGTGTACAAGGGACAGGGCGCTATGGCTACACCTTC	CAWSVQGTGRYGYTF
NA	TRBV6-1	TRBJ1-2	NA	TGTGCCACGGTCGGTCCGGGGATAGGAGGCTACACCTTC	CATVGPGIGGYTF
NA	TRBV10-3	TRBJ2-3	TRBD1	TGTGCCATCAGGGAGGATAACAGGGGAGAGGACACAGATACGCAGTATTTT	CAIREDNRGEDTDTQYF
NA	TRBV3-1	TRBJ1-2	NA	TGTGCCAGCAGCCAAGAGGAAAACAGCCGTTATGGTGGCTACACCTTC	CASSQEENSRYGGYTF
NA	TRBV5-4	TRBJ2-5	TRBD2	TGTGCCAGCAGCTTTCAGCGGGACGCGACCCAGTACTTC	CASSFQRDATQYF
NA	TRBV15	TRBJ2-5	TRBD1	TGTGCCACCAGCAGAGGGTTGTGGGACAGGGGACCAGAGACCCAGTACTTC	CATSRGLWDRGPETQYF
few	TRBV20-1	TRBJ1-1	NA	TGCAGTGCGGTCGAAATGATGAACACTGAAGCTTTCTTT	CSAVEMMNTEAFF
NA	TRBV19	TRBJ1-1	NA	TGTGCCAGTAGTCAGGGGAGGCACACTGAAGCTTTCTTT	CASSQGRHTEAFF
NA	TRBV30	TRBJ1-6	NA	TGTGCCTGGACGCCCGGGACTTACTATAATTCACCCCTCCACTTT	CAWTPGTYYNSPLHF
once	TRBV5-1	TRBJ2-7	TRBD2	TGCGCCAGCAGCTTGAGCGGGGGCTACTACGAGCAGTACTTC	CASSLSGGYYEQYF
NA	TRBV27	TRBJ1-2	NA	TGTGCCAGCAGTTTAAGGGGATTCGGCTACACCTTC	CASSLRGFGYTF
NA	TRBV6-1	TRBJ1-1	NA	TGTGCCAGCAGTCCGCCGACAGCCTTACTCATGAACACTGAAGCTTTCTTT	CASSPPTALLMNTEAFF
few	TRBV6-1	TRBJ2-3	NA	TGTGCCAGCAGCACAGGGGAGGGGTTGACAGATACGCAGTATTTT	CASSTGEGLTDTQYF
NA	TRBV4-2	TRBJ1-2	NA	TGTGCCAGCAGCCAAGGTATTTGGCAGGACTATGGCTACACCTTC	CASSQGIWQDYGYTF
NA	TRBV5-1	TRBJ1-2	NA	TGCGCCAGCAGCTCTCAGGGTGAAGGCTACACCTTC	CASSSQGEGYTF
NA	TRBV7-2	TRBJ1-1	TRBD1	TGTGCCAGCAGCAAACAGGGGGAGAGTACTGAAGCTTTCTTT	CASSKQGESTEAFF
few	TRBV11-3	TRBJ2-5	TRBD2	TGTGCCAGCAGCCCGCTAGCGGGGGGGCAAGAGACCCAGTACTTC	CASSPLAGGQETQYF
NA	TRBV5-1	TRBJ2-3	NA	TGCGCCAGCAGCGTCAACGGGGCCCCCACAGATACGCAGTATTTT	CASSVNGAPTDTQYF
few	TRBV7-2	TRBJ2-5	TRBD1	TGTGCCAGCACCAACCGACAGGGGGCCGAGACCCAGTACTTC	CASTNRQGAETQYF
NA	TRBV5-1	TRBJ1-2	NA	TGCGCCAGCAGCTTTGGTGGCTTAGACTATGGCTACACCTTC	CASSFGGLDYGYTF
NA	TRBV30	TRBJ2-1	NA	TGTGCCTGGAGTTCAGGACTTGAGGGGAATGAGCAGTTCTTC	CAWSSGLEGNEQFF
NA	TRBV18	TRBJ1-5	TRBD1	TGTGCCAGCTCGACGGGGACAGGGGTTGAGCCCCAGCATTTT	CASSTGTGVEPQHF
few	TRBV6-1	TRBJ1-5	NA	TGTGCCAGCAAGAAGGGCAGGGATCAGCCCCAGCATTTT	CASKKGRDQPQHF
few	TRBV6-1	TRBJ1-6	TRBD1	TGTGCCAGCAGTCTCAAGGGACAGGGGGCCTCCTATAATTCACCCCTCCACTTT	CASSLKGQGASYNSPLHF
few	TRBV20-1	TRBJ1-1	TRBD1	TGCAGTGCTAGTGTCCCAGGGGGCGAGGGTTCTGAAGCTTTCTTT	CSASVPGGEGSEAFF
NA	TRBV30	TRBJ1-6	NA	TGTGCCTGGAGTGAGGGGTGGGTTGACAATTCACCCCTCCACTTT	CAWSEGWVDNSPLHF
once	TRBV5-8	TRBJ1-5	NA	TGTGCCAGCAGCTTCTCAGGTGGAATCAATCAGCCCCAGCATTTT	CASSFSGGINQPQHF
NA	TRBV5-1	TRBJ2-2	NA	TGCGCCAGCAGCTTGGCTGGCGTGGCCGGGGAGCTGTTTTTT	CASSLAGVAGELFF
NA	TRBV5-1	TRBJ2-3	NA	TGCGCCAGCAAAGGGGGGGTAGGAACAGATACGCAGTATTTT	CASKGGVGTDTQYF
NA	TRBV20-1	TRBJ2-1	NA	TGCAGTGCCCACCCTCGGGCGGTTGGCTCCTACAATGAGCAGTTCTTC	CSAHPRAVGSYNEQFF
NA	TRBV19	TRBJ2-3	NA	TGTGCCAGTAGCACAGTTGGGGGGGATACGCAGTATTTT	CASSTVGGDTQYF
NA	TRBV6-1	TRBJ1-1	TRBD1	TGTGCCAGCAGTGAAGCGCCAACAGGGGCTTCGGTCGCTTTCTTT	CASSEAPTGASVAFF
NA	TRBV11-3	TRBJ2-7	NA	TGTGCCAGCAGCTTCCGAGGATCCTACGAGCAGTACTTC	CASSFRGSYEQYF
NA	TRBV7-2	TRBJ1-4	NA	TGTGCCAGCAGCCCACAACAGGGTCGGGGAAAACTGTTTTTT	CASSPQQGRGKLFF
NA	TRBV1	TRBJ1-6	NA	TGCACCAGCAGCTCGACGGGACAGCCGAGCTCCTATAATTCACCCCTCCACTTT	CTSSSTGQPSSYNSPLHF
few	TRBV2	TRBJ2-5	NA	TGTGCCAGCAGACTACAATTACTGACTCAAGAGACCCAGTACTTC	CASRLQLLTQETQYF
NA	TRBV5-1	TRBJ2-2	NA	TGCGCCAGCAGCTTGGCGTGGGGGGCCCGGGAGCTGTTTTTT	CASSLAWGARELFF
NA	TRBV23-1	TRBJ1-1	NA	TGCGCCAGCAGGCACGGGGAAAGGATCGGCACTGAAGCTTTCTTT	CASRHGERIGTEAFF
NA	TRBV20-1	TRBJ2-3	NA	TGCAGTGCTAGCCTACAACTACCTACGCAGTATTTT	CSASLQLPTQYF
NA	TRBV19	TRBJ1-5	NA	TGTGCCAGTAGTAAAAACCCGCAGGACACCAGCAATCAGCCCCAGCATTTT	CASSKNPQDTSNQPQHF
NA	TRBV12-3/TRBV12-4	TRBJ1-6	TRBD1	TGTGCCAGCAGGAGAACCGGGACAGGGGGTACTCGATATTCACCCCTCCACTTT	CASRRTGTGGTRYSPLHF